This T cell receptor (beta chain) came from a study of T-cell memory formation after mild COVID-19. TCRdb analysed the 5' RACE reads with MiXCR anew, one entry per CDR3 protein. This sample has about 450,000 distinct CDR3 sequences; more than 20% occur once, and the top ten carry around 13%. This CDR3 spans 16 amino acids. Germline values: CDR1 MGHRA, CDR2 YSYEKL. V lost 0 bases, J lost 3 bases, and 14 bases lay in between. Study-wide results and limits: Day 15 to 85 contracting clones showed balanced CD4/CD8; day 15 to 37 expanders favored CD4+. CD8+ contracting clones occupied EMRA, while CD4+ ones occupied mainly CM and EM. Pre-infection memory held some responding clones, suggesting pre-existing cross-reactive T cells responded.

A note on this clonotype: Its specificity is unknown.

The specimen sequenced was PBMCs or a T cell subset sorted from them (not recorded which). This TCR came from an adult woman who had mild COVID-19 (a few samples of this study predate the infection). Cell type and time point are not known. The rearrangement joins TRBV4-1 to TRBJ2-5, with D perhaps being TRBD1 or TRBD2 (6 bases each). DNA for the CDR3: TGCGCCAGCAGCCAAGAACGATCGGGGGCCGAAGAGACCCAGTACTTC. Translated: CASSQERSGAEETQYF.